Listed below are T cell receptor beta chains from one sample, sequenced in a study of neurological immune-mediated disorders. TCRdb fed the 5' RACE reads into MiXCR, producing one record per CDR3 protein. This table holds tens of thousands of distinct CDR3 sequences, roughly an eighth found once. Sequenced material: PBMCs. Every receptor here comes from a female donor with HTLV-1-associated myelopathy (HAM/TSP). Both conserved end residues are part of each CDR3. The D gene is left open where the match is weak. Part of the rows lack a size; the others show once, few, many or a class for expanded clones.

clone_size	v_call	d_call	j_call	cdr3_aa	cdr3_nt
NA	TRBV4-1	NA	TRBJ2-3	CASSQEKGQLRTDTQYF	TGCGCCAGCAGCCAAGAAAAAGGGCAGCTAAGGACAGATACGCAGTATTTT
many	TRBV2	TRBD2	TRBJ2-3	CASRPASGGADTQYF	TGTGCCAGCAGACCCGCTAGCGGGGGGGCAGATACGCAGTATTTT
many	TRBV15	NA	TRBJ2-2	CATSREPTGELFF	TGTGCCACCAGCAGAGAGCCCACCGGGGAGCTGTTTTTT
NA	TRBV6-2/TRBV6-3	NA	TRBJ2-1	CASSYSNEQFF	TGTGCCAGCAGTTACAGCAATGAGCAGTTCTTC
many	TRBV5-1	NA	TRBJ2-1	CASSLGTQQGQFF	TGCGCCAGCAGCTTGGGGACCCAACAGGGGCAGTTCTTC
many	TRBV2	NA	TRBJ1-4	CASSANRGEEKLFF	TGTGCCAGCAGTGCAAACCGGGGGGAGGAAAAACTGTTTTTT
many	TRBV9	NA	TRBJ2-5	CASSVAPIETQYF	TGTGCCAGCAGCGTAGCCCCAATAGAGACCCAGTACTTC
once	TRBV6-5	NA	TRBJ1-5	CASSQQDGNQPQHF	TGTGCCAGCAGTCAACAGGACGGAAATCAGCCCCAGCATTTT
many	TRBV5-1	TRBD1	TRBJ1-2	CASSERGQGGGHGYTF	TGCGCCAGCAGCGAAAGAGGACAGGGAGGGGGACATGGCTACACCTTC
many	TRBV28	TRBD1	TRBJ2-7	CASQDRVSYEQYF	TGTGCCAGCCAAGACAGGGTCTCCTACGAGCAGTACTTC
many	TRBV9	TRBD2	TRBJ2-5	CASSSGGGRGETQYF	TGTGCCAGCAGCTCCGGGGGGGGCAGGGGAGAGACCCAGTACTTC
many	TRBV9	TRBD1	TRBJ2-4	CASSAATGRENIQYF	TGTGCCAGCAGTGCAGCGACAGGGCGGGAAAACATTCAGTACTTC
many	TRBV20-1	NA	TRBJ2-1	CSASSRTAYNEQFF	TGCAGTGCTAGTTCAAGGACTGCCTACAATGAGCAGTTCTTC
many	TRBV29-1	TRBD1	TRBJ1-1	CSVLTGKNTEAFF	TGCAGCGTTCTGACAGGGAAGAACACTGAAGCTTTCTTT
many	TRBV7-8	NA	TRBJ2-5	CASSLVRMGQETQYF	TGTGCCAGCAGCTTAGTCCGGATGGGCCAAGAGACCCAGTACTTC
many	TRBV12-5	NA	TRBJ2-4	CASAGSLAKNIQYF	TGTGCTAGTGCGGGATCCTTAGCCAAAAACATTCAGTACTTC
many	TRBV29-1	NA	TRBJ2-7	CSVGSSYEQYF	TGCAGCGTGGGGTCCTCCTACGAGCAGTACTTC
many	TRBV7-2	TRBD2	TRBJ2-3	CASSLELASTDTQYF	TGTGCCAGCAGCTTAGAACTAGCGAGTACAGATACGCAGTATTTT
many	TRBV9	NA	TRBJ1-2	CASTSWGYGYTF	TGTGCCAGCACCTCCTGGGGTTATGGCTACACCTTC